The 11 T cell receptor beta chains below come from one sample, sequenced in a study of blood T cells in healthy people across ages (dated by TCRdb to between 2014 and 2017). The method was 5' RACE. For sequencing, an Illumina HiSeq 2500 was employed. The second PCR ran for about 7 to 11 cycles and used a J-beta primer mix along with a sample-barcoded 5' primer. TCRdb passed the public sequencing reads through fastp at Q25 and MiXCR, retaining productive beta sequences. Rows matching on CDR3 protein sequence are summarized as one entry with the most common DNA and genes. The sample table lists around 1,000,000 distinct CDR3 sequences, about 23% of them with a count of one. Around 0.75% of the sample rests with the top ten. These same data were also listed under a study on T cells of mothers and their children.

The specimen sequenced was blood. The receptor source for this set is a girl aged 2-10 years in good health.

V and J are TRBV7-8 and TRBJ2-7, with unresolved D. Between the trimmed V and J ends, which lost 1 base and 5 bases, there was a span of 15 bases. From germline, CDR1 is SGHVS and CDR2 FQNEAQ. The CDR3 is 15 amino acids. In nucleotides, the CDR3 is TGTGCCAGCAGCTTAGTTGACGCCGGACCCCACGAGCAGTACTTC. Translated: CASSLVDAGPHEQYF. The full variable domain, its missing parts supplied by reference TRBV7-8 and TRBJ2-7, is GAGVSQSPRYKVAKRGQDVALRCDPISGHVSLFWYQQALGQGPEFLTYFQNEAQLDKSGLPSDRFFAERPEGSVSTLKIQRTQQEDSAVYLCASSLVDAGPHEQYFGPGTRLTVT.

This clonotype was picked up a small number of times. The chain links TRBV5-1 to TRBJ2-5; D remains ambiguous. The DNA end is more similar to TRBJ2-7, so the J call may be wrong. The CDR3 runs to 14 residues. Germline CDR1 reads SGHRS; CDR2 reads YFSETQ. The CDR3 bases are TGCGCCAGCAGCTTGGGGCAGGAATTGTACGAGCAGTACTTC. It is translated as CASSLGQELYEQYF.

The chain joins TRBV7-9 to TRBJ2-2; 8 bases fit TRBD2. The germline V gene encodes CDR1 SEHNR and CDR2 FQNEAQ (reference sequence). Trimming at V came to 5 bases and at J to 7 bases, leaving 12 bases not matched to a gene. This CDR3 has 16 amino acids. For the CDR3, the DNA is TGTGCCAGCAGCCCCTTCGGGAGGGGCATGGACGGGGAGCTGTTTTTT. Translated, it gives CASSPFGRGMDGELFF.

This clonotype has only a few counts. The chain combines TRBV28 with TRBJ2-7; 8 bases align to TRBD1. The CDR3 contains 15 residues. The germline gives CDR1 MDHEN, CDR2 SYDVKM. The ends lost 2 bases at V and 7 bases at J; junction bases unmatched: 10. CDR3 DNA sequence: TGTGCCAGCAGTTTAACTCGGACAGGGTTCCCGGAGCAGTACTTC. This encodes CASSLTRTGFPEQYF.

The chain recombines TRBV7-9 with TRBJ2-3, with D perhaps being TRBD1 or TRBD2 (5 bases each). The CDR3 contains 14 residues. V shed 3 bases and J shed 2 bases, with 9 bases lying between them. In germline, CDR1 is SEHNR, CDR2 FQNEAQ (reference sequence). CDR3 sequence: CASSFEGPTDTQYF. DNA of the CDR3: TGTGCCAGCAGCTTTGAGGGGCCCACAGATACGCAGTATTTT.

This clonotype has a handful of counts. The CDR3 bases are TGCAGCACAGGGACAGGGGAGGGTTACAATGAGCAGTTCTTC. This codes for CSTGTGEGYNEQFF. The chain couples TRBV29-1 to TRBJ2-1; TRBD1 agrees at 10 bases. Per the germline V gene, CDR1 is SQVTM and CDR2 is ANQGSEA. V gave up 8 bases and J gave up 4 bases; unmatched junction bases: 8. This CDR3 region has 14 residues.

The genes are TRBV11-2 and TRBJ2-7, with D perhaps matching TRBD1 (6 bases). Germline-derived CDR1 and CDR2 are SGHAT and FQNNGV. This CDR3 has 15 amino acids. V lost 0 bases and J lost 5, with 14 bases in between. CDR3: CASSLDSRGTHEQYF. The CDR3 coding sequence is TGTGCCAGCAGCTTAGACTCCAGGGGTACCCACGAGCAGTACTTC.

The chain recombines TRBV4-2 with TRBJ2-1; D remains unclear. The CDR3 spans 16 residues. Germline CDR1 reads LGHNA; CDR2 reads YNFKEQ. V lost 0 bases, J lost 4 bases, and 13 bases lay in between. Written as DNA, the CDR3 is TGTGCCAGCAGCCAAGATGTCGCCCCCTCTTACAATGAGCAGTTCTTC. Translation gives CASSQDVAPSYNEQFF.

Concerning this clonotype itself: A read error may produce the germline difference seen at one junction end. The CDR3 region has the DNA TGTGCCAGCAGTTTAGGTCCAGATACGGAGTATTTT. It is translated as CASSLGPDTEYF. The chain links TRBV12-3 or TRBV12-4 to TRBJ2-3; no firm D call. The CDR3 covers 12 residues.

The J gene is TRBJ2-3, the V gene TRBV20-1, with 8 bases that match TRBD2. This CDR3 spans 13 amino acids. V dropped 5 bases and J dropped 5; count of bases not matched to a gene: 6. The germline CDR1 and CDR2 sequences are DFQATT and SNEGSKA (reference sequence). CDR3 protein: CSAPGLDGDTQYF. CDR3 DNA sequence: TGCAGTGCTCCGGGACTAGACGGAGATACGCAGTATTTT.

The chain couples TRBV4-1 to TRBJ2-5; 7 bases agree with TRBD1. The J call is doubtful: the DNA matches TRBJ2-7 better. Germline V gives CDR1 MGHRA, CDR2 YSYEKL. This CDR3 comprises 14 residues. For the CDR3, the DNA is TGCGCCAGCAGCCGAGAGGGGGCCATTTACGAGCAGTACTTC. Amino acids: CASSREGAIYEQYF.